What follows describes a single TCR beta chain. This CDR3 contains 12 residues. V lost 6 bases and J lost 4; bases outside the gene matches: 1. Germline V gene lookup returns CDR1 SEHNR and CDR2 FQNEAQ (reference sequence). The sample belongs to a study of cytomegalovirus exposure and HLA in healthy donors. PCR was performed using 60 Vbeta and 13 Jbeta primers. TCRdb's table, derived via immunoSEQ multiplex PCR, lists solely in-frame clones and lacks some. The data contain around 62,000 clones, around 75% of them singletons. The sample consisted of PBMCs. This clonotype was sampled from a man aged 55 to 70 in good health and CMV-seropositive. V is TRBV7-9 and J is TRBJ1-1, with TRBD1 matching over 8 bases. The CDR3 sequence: CASRTGGTEAFF. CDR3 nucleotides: TGTGCCAGCAGAACAGGGGGCACTGAAGCTTTCTTT.